This T cell receptor beta chain was sequenced during a study of T cells in Graves' hyperthyroidism and ophthalmopathy. This clonotype was detected ten times or more. The CDR3 covers 12 residues. Trimming left V 0 bases short and J 9 bases short, with 9 bases between. The germline gives CDR1 SGHKS, CDR2 YYEKEE (reference sequence). Regions amplified from RNA transcripts were the TCR beta CDR3 regions. TCR CDR3 underwent first-round RT-PCR with the HTBI primer set. One entry per CDR3 protein results from TCRdb running MiXCR on the multiplex PCR reads. The repertoire consists of about 610,000 distinct CDR3 sequences, with about 14% occurring once and the leading ten covering about 4.5%. Any patient presenting with uncontrolled infection, other autoimmune disease, pregnancy or lactation was left out.

The V call is TRBV5-5, the J call TRBJ1-1; possibly TRBD1 for D (5 bases). This receptor was taken from a woman aged 40 to 50 with Graves' ophthalmopathy. Sequencing input: blood. CDR3 sequence reads: CASSLGGTKAFF. The CDR3 DNA reads as TGTGCCAGCAGCTTGGGGGGGACTAAAGCTTTCTTT.